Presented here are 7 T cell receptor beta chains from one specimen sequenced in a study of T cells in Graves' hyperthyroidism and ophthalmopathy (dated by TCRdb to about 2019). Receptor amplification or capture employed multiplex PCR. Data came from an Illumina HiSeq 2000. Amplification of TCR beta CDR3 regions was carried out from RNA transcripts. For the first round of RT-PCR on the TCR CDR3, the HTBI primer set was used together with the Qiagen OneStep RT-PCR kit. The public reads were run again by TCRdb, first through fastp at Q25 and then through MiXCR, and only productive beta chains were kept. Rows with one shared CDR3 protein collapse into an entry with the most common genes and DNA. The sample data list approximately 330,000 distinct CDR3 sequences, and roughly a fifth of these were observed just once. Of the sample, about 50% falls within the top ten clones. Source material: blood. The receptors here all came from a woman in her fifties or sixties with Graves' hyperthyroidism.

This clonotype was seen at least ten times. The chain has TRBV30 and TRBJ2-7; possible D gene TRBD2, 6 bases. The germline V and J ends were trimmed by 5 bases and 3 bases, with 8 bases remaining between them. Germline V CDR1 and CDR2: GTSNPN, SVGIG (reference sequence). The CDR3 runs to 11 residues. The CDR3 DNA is TGTGCCTGGGGCGGGAACTACGAGCAGTACTTC. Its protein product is CAWGGNYEQYF.

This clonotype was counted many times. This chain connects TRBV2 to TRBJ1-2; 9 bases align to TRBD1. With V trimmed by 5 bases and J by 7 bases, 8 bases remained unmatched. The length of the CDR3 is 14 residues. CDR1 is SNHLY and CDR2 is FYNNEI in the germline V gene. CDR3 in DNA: TGTGCCAGCAGTACAGGGGGCTTAATGACTGGCTACACCTTC. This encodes CASSTGGLMTGYTF.

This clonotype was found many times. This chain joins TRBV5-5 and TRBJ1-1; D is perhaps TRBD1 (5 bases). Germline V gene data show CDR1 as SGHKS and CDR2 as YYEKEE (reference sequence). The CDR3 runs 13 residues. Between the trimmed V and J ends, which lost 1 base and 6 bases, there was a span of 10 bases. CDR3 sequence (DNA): TGTGCCAGCAGCTTGACGGCAGGGTCTGAAGCTTTCTTT. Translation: CASSLTAGSEAFF.

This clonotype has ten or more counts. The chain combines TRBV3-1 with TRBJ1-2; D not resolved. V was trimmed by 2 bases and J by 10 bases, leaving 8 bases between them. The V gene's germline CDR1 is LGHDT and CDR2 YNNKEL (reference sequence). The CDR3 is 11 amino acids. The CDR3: CASSQWFDYTF. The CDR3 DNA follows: TGTGCCAGCAGCCAATGGTTCGACTACACCTTC.

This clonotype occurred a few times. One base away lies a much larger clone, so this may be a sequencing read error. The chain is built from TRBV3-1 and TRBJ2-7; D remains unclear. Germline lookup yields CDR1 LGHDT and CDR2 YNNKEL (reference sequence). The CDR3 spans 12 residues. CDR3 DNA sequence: TGTACCAGCAGCCAAACCCCCTACGAGCAGTACTTC. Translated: CTSSQTPYEQYF.

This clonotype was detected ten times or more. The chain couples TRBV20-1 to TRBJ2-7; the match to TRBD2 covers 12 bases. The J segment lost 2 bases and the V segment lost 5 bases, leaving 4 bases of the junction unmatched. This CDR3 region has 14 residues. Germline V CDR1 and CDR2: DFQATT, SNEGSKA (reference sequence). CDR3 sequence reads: CSAPSGREAYEQYF. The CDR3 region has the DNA TGCAGTGCTCCTAGCGGGAGGGAGGCCTACGAGCAGTACTTC.

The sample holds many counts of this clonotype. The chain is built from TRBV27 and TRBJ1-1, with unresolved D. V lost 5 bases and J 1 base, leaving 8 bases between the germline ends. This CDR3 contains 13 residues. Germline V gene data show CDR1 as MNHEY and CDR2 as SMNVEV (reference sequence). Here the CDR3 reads CASSTRQNTEAFF. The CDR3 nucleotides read TGTGCCAGCAGTACCCGACAGAACACTGAAGCTTTCTTT.